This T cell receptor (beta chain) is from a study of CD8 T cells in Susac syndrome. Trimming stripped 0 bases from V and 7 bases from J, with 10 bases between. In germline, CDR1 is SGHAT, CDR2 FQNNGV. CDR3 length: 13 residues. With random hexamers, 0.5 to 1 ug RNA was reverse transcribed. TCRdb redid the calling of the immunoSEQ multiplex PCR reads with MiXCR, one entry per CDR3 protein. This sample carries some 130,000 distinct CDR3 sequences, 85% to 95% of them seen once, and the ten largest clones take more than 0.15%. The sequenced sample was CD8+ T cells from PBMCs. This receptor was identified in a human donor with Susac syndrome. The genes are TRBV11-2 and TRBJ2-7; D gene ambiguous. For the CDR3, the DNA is TGTGCCAGCAGCTTAGAGGCGGTTACTGAGCAGTACTTC. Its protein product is CASSLEAVTEQYF.